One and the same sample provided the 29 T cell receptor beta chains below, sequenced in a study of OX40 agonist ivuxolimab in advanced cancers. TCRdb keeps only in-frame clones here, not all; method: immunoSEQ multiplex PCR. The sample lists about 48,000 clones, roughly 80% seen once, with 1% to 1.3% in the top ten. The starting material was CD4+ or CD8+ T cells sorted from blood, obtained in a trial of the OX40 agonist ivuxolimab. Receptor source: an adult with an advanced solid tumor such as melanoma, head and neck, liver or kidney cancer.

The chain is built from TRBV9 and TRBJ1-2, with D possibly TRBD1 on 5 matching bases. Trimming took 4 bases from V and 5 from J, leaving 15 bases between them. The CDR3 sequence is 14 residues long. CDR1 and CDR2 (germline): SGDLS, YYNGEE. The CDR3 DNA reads TGTGCCAGCAGCAACACAGGTGGTCGATATGGCTACACCTTC. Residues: CASSNTGGRYGYTF. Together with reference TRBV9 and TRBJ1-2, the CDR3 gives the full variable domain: DSGVTQTPKHLITATGQRVTLRCSPRSGDLSVYWYQQSLDQGLQFLIQYYNGEERAKGNILERFSAQQFPDLHSELNLSSLELGDSALYFCASSNTGGRYGYTFGSGTRLTVV.

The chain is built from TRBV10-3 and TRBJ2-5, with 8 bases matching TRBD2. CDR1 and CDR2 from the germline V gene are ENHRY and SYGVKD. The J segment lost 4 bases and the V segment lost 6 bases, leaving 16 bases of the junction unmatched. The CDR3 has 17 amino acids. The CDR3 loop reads CAISGEKAAGGGETQYF. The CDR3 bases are TGTGCCATCAGCGGAGAAAAAGCGGCGGGAGGCGGAGAGACCCAGTACTTC.

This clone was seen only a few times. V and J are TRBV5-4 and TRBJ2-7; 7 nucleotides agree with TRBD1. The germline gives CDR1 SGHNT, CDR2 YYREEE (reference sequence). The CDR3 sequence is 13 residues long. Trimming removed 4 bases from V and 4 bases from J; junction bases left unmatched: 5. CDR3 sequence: CASSQGQRYEQYF. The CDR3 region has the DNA TGTGCCAGCAGCCAGGGACAGCGGTACGAGCAGTACTTC.

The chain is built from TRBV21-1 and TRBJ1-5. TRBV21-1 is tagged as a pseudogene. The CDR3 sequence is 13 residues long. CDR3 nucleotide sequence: TGTGCCAGCAGCAAACGGGGGTATCAGCCCCAGCATTTT. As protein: CASSKRGYQPQHF.

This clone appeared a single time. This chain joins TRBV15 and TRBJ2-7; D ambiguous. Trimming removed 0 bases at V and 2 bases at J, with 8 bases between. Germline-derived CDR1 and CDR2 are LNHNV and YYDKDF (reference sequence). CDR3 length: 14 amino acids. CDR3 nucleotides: TGTGCCACCAGCAGAGACTTTTTGACCTACGAGCAGTACTTC. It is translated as CATSRDFLTYEQYF.

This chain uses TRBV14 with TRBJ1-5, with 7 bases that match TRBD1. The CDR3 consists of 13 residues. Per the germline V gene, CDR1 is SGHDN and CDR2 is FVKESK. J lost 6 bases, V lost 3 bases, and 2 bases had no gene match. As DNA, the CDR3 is TGTGCCAGCAGCCAGGGGACAGCTCAGCCCCAGCATTTT. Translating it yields CASSQGTAQPQHF.

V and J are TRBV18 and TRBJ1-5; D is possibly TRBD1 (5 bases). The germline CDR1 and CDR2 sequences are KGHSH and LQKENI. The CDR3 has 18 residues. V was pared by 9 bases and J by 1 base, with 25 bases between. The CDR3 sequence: CARPKKAGTRASNQPQHF. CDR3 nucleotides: TGTGCCAGACCAAAAAAAGCCGGGACGAGGGCGAGCAATCAGCCCCAGCATTTT.

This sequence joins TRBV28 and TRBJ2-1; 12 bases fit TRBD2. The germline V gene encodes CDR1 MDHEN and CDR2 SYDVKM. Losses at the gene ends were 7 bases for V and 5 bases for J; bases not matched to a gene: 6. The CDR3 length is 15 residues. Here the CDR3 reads CASTSSGGVNNEQFF. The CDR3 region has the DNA TGTGCCAGCACCTCTAGCGGGGGGGTAAACAATGAGCAGTTCTTC.

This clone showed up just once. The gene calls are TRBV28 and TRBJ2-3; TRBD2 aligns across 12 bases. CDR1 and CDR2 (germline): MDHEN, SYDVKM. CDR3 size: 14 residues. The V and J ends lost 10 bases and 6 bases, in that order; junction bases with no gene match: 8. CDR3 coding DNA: TGTGCCACACAGACTAGCGGGGGTAGGGATACGCAGTATTTT. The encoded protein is CATQTSGGRDTQYF.

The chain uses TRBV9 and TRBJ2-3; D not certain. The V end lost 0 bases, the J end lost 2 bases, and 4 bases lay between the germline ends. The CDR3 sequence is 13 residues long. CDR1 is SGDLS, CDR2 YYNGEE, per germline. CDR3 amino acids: CASSVELTDTQYF. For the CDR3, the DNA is TGTGCCAGCAGCGTAGAGCTCACAGATACGCAGTATTTT. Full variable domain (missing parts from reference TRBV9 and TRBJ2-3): DSGVTQTPKHLITATGQRVTLRCSPRSGDLSVYWYQQSLDQGLQFLIQYYNGEERAKGNILERFSAQQFPDLHSELNLSSLELGDSALYFCASSVELTDTQYFGPGTRLTVL.

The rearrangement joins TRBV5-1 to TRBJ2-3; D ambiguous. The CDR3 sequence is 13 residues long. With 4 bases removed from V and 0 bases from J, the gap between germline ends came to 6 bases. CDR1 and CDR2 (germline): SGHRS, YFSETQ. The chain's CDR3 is CASSADSTDTQYF. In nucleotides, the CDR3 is TGCGCCAGCAGCGCGGACAGCACAGATACGCAGTATTTT.

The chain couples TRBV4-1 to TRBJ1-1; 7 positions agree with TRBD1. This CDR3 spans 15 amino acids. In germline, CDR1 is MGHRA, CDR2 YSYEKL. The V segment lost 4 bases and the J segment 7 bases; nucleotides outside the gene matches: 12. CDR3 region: CASSRLQGPQSEAFF. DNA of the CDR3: TGCGCCAGCAGCCGATTACAGGGGCCCCAGAGTGAAGCTTTCTTT.

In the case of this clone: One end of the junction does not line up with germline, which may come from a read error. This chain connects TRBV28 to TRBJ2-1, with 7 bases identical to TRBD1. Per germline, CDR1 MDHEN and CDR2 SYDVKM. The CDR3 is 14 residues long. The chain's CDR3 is CASSVRDRLNVQFF. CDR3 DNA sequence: TGTGCCAGCAGTGTCCGGGACAGACTCAATGTGCAGTTCTTC.

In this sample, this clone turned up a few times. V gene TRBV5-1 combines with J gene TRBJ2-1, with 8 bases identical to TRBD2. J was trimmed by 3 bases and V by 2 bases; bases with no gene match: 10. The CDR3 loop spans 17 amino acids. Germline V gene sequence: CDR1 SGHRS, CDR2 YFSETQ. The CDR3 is CASSLGREARHYNEQFF. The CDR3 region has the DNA TGCGCCAGCAGCTTAGGGCGGGAGGCCCGCCACTACAATGAGCAGTTCTTC.

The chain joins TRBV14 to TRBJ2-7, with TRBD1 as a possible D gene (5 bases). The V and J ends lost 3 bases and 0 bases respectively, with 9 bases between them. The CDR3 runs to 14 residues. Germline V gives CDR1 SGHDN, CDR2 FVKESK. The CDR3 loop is CASSQGRSSYEQYF. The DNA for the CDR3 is TGTGCCAGCAGCCAGGGGCGGAGCTCCTACGAGCAGTACTTC.

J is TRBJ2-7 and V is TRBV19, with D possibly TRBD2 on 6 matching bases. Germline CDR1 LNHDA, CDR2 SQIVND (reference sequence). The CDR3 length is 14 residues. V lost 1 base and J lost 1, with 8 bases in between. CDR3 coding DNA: TGTGCCAGTAGTATAGGGGAGGATTCCTACGAGCAGTACTTC. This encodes CASSIGEDSYEQYF.

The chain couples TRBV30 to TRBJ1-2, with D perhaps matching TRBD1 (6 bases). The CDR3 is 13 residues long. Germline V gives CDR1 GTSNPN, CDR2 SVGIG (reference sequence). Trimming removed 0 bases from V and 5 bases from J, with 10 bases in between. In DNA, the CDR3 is TGTGCCTGGAGTGTAACCAGGGGATATGGCTACACCTTC. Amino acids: CAWSVTRGYGYTF.

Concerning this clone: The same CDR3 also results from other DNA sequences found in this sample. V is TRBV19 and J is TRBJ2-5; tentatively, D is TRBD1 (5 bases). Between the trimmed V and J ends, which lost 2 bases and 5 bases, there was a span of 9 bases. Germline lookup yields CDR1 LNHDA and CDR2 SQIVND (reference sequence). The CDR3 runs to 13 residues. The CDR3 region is CASSIRQRETQYF. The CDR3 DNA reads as TGTGCCAGTAGTATAAGACAGAGGGAGACCCAGTACTTC.

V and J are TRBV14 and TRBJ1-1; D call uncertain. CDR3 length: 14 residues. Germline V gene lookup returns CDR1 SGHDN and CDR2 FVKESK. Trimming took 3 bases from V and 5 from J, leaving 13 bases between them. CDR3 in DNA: TGTGCCAGCAGCCATATCGGCTCTGGGACTGAAGCTTTCTTT. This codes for CASSHIGSGTEAFF. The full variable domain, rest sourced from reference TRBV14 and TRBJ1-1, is EAGVTQFPSHSVIEKGQTVTLRCDPISGHDNLYWYRRVMGKEIKFLLHFVKESKQDESGMPNNRFLAERTGGTYSTLKVQPAELEDSGVYFCASSHIGSGTEAFFGQGTRLTVV.

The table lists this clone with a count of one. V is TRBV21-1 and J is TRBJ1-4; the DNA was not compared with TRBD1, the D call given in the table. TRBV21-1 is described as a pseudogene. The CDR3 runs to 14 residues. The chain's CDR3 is CASSKTQGYRKLFF. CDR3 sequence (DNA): TGTGCCAGCAGCAAAACGCAGGGTTACAGAAAACTGTTTTTT.

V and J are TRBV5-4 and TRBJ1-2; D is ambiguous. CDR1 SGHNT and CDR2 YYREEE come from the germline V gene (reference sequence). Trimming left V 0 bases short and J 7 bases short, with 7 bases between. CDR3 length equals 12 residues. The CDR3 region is CASSLVRGGYTF. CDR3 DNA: TGTGCCAGCAGCTTGGTGCGGGGTGGCTACACCTTC.

The CDR3 nucleotides are TGCAGCGTTCCAACAGGACCCTCCTATAATTCACCCCTCCACTTT. Its protein is CSVPTGPSYNSPLHF. V and J are TRBV29-1 and TRBJ1-6; the D gene is possibly TRBD1 (5 bases). This CDR3 contains 15 residues. CDR1 is SQVTM, CDR2 ANQGSEA, per germline. Trimming took off 5 bases at V and 0 bases at J, with 11 bases between the two ends.

CDR3 loop: CASSLDGGTFLQETQYF. CDR3 DNA sequence: TGCGCCAGCAGCTTGGACGGGGGGACCTTCCTGCAAGAGACCCAGTACTTC. The J gene is TRBJ2-5, the V gene TRBV5-1; TRBD2 aligns across 7 bases. The germline V gene has CDR1 SGHRS and CDR2 YFSETQ. Losses at the gene ends were 0 bases for V and 2 bases for J; bases not matched to a gene: 10. The CDR3 runs to 17 residues.

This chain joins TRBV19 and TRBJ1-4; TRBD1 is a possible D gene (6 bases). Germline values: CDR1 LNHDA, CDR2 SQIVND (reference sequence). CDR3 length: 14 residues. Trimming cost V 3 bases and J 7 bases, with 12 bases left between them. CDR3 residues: CASSIRGDGEKLFF. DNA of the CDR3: TGTGCCAGTAGTATTAGGGGGGACGGTGAAAAACTGTTTTTT.

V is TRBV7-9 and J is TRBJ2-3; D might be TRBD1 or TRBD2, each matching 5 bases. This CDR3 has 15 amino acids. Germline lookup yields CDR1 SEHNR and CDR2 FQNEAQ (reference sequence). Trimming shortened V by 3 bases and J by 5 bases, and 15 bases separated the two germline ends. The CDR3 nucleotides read TGTGCCAGCAGCTTGGGGGACCGCGGTCGAGATACGCAGTATTTT. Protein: CASSLGDRGRDTQYF.

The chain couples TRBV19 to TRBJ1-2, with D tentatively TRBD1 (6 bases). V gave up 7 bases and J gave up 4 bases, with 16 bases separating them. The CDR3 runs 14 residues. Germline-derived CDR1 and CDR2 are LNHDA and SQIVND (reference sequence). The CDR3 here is CASTSERTAYGYTF. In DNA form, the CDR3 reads TGTGCCAGTACAAGTGAACGGACAGCCTATGGCTACACCTTC.

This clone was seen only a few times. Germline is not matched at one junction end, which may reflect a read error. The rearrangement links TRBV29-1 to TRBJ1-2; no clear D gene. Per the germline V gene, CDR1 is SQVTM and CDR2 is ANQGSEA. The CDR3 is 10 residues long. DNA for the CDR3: TGCAGCGTTGGTAACAATGGCTACACCTTC. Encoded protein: CSVGNNGYTF.

CDR3 amino acids: CASSPRMVNEQFF. The DNA of the CDR3 is TGTGCCAGCAGCCCGAGGATGGTCAATGAGCAGTTCTTC. This rearrangement joins TRBV7-2 to TRBJ2-1; no definite D call. Trimming pared 5 bases from V and 6 bases from J, leaving 11 bases between. The CDR3 loop spans 13 amino acids. CDR1 and CDR2 from the germline V gene are SGHTA and FQGNSA.

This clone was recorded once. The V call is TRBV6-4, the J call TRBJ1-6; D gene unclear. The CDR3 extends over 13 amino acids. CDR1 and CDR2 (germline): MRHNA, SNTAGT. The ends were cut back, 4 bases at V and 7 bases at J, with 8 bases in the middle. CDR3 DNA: TGTGCCAGCAGTGCGTCGGAGAATTCACCCCTCCACTTT. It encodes CASSASENSPLHF.